A single sample gave rise to the 9 T cell receptor beta chains below, sequenced in a study of T-cell memory formation after mild COVID-19. TCRdb re-called the 5' RACE reads through MiXCR, storing one row per CDR3 protein. The sample has a few hundred thousand distinct CDR3 sequences; 24% are singletons. What was sequenced was PBMCs or a T cell subset sorted from them (not recorded which). Receptors were obtained from an adult woman who had mild COVID-19 (a few samples of this study predate the infection). Cell type and time point are not known.

This clonotype has a handful of counts. The J gene is TRBJ2-3, the V gene TRBV7-2; 12 bases match TRBD2. The V and J ends lost 4 bases and 2 bases, in that order; junction bases with no gene match: 7. Germline V gene sequence: CDR1 SGHTA, CDR2 FQGNSA. The CDR3 totals 17 residues. The CDR3 loop is CASSSKGLAGSTDTQYF. CDR3 DNA: TGTGCCAGCAGCTCGAAAGGACTAGCGGGGTCCACAGATACGCAGTATTTT.

The chain uses TRBV5-6 and TRBJ2-1; TRBD2 agrees at 12 bases. This CDR3 region has 14 residues. Losses at the gene ends were 7 bases for V and 8 bases for J; bases not matched to a gene: 7. Looked up from germline, CDR1 is SGHDT and CDR2 is YYEEEE. The CDR3 sequence: CASLASGGAYEQFF. In DNA form, the CDR3 reads TGTGCCAGCCTCGCTAGCGGGGGGGCATATGAGCAGTTCTTC.

The chain is built from TRBV12-5 and TRBJ2-3, with D uncertain. This CDR3 region has 13 residues. V lost 2 bases and J lost 4, with 7 bases in between. Germline V gives CDR1 LGHNT, CDR2 FRNRAP. CDR3 in DNA: TGTGCTAGTGGTTTGACGCAGGCAGATACGCAGTATTTT. It specifies CASGLTQADTQYF.

This clonotype was counted at least ten times. The chain combines TRBV12-3 or TRBV12-4 with TRBJ2-3, with D possibly matching TRBD2 (5 bases). V was cut by 6 bases and J by 2 bases, with 12 bases left in between. CDR3 size: 14 residues. In DNA, the CDR3 is TGTGCCAGCAGCCTCCGGGATACCACAGATACGCAGTATTTT. The encoded protein is CASSLRDTTDTQYF.

This chain uses TRBV7-8 with TRBJ1-2; 7 nucleotides match TRBD1. The CDR3 spans 15 residues. Germline V CDR1 and CDR2: SGHVS, FQNEAQ. The junction had 10 bases not matched to a gene; V was cut back by 3 bases and J by 6 bases. The chain's CDR3 is CASSFGDRNYDGYTF. For the CDR3, the DNA is TGTGCCAGCAGCTTCGGGGACAGAAACTATGATGGCTACACCTTC.

The genes are TRBV24-1 and TRBJ2-3, with 9 bases aligning to TRBD2. Germline V gives CDR1 KGHDR, CDR2 SFDVKD. The CDR3 extends over 16 amino acids. The V and J ends lost 4 bases and 2 bases, in that order; junction bases with no gene match: 6. The chain's CDR3 is CATSDNSGGFTDTQYF. In DNA, the CDR3 is TGTGCCACCAGTGACAATAGCGGGGGATTCACAGATACGCAGTATTTT.

There are a few counts of this clonotype. A much more abundant neighbour one base away suggests this may be a read error. V gene TRBV5-6 combines with J gene TRBJ1-5; TRBD1 is a possible D gene (5 bases). Between the trimmed V and J ends, which lost 4 bases and 5 bases, there was a span of 13 bases. CDR1 SGHDT and CDR2 YYEEEE come from the germline V gene. The CDR3 runs 14 residues. The CDR3 sequence is CASSLRKGYQPQHF. CDR3 sequence (DNA): TGTGCCAGCAGCCTAAGAAAGGGGTATCAGCCCCAGCATTTT.

This clonotype occurred a few times. The gene calls are TRBV12-3 or TRBV12-4 and TRBJ1-5; the D is unclear. Trimming removed 6 bases from V and 5 bases from J, with 14 bases in between. This CDR3 region has 14 residues. In nucleotides, the CDR3 is TGTGCCAGCAGCCCAAACCACCCCTATCAGCCCCAGCATTTT. As protein: CASSPNHPYQPQHF.

The chain employs TRBV11-2 and TRBJ2-3; possible D gene TRBD1, 6 bases. The CDR3 loop spans 15 amino acids. The V gene lost 2 bases and the J gene lost 6 bases, with 15 bases spanning the gap. The germline V gene has CDR1 SGHAT and CDR2 FQNNGV. The CDR3 DNA reads as TGTGCCAGCAGCTTACAGGGGATGGGGTCGGATACGCAGTATTTT. Encoded protein: CASSLQGMGSDTQYF. Looking up the rest from reference TRBV11-2 and TRBJ2-3 gives the full variable domain: EAGVAQSPRYKIIEKRQSVAFWCNPISGHATLYWYQQILGQGPKLLIQFQNNGVVDDSQLPKDRFSAERLKGVDSTLKIQPAKLEDSAVYLCASSLQGMGSDTQYFGPGTRLTVL.